The TCR beta chain under discussion was sequenced for a study of siplizumab effects on memory and regulatory T cells. The V gene lost 7 bases and the J gene lost 1 base, with 11 bases spanning the gap. Germline CDR1 LNHNV, CDR2 YYDKDF (reference sequence). This CDR3 comprises 14 residues. Sequencing was performed with immunoSEQ multiplex PCR; in TCRdb, only in-frame clones are kept and a portion is missing. The sample yields 70,000 to 95,000 clones, more than 95% seen once. This sequence originates from a human donor in good health. Source material: naive CD4+ T cells sorted from blood. The chain carries TRBV15 and TRBJ2-1, with D unclear. CDR3: CATTLDMSYNEQFF. Written as DNA, the CDR3 is TGTGCCACCACCCTAGATATGTCCTACAATGAGCAGTTCTTC.